This T cell receptor (beta chain) was sequenced in a study of T cell clonality in common variable immunodeficiency. After removal of 5 bases from V and 11 bases from J, the junction contained 8 bases not matched to a gene. From germline, CDR1 is SGHTA and CDR2 FQGNSA. This CDR3 has 14 residues. This clone appeared many times. From the germline J gene comes the end of the CDR3, since the read stops 3 residues before it. Equal genomic DNA amounts from CVID and control samples were sequenced. Profiled with immunoSEQ multiplex PCR; TCRdb holds only in-frame clones, not every one. The sample gives around 52,000 clones, none seen only once, and the top ten clones hold 4.5% to 5.5%.

Specimen: peripheral blood mononuclear cells. V usage is TRBV7-2 and J usage is TRBJ1-6; 8 bases agree with TRBD1. This TCR derives from a person aged 18 to 75 in good health. This CDR3 reads CASSLDRGRTPLHF. Incomplete CDR3 DNA: TGTGCCAGCAGCCTCGACAGGGGACGGACACCC.